The 30 T cell receptor beta chains given below trace back to one sample, sequenced in a study of cytomegalovirus exposure and HLA in healthy donors. PCR employed 60 Vbeta and 13 Jbeta primers. Assay: immunoSEQ multiplex PCR; the TCRdb copy retains only in-frame clones and omits some. The top ten clones hold roughly 4.5% of a sample with over 45,000 clones, around 83% of them seen once. What was sequenced was PBMCs. These receptors originate from a man aged 25 to 45 in good health and CMV-seronegative.

This chain uses TRBV4-1 with TRBJ2-7, with 7 bases fitting TRBD2. The J segment lost 2 bases and the V segment lost 1 base, leaving 5 bases of the junction unmatched. Germline lookup yields CDR1 MGHRA and CDR2 YSYEKL. There are 15 residues in the CDR3. In DNA, the CDR3 is TGCGCCAGCAGCCAAGGACTAGCTACTACCTACGAGCAGTACTTC. It encodes CASSQGLATTYEQYF.

This rearrangement joins TRBV6-5 to TRBJ2-1, with a weak D call TRBD1 (5 bases). The V gene's germline CDR1 is MNHEY and CDR2 SVGAGI. The CDR3 has 16 amino acids. V shed 0 bases and J shed 6 bases, with 15 bases lying between them. The CDR3 DNA sequence: TGTGCCAGCAGTTACTCGCCGGCAGGGTGGGTCAATGAGCAGTTCTTC. This encodes CASSYSPAGWVNEQFF.

J is TRBJ2-5 and V is TRBV6-6, with TRBD1 matching over 7 bases. Germline V gene sequence: CDR1 MNHNY, CDR2 SVGAGI (reference sequence). V lost 5 bases, J lost 2 bases, and 5 bases stayed unmatched. The CDR3 is made up of 14 amino acids. This CDR3 is CASSPQGQQETQYF. CDR3 nucleotide sequence: TGTGCCAGCAGTCCCCAGGGACAGCAAGAGACCCAGTACTTC.

This sequence joins TRBV27 and TRBJ2-7, with TRBD1 as a possible D gene (5 bases). The CDR3 is 16 amino acids. The germline V gene encodes CDR1 MNHEY and CDR2 SMNVEV (reference sequence). V lost 1 base, J lost 5 bases, and 18 bases lay in between. CDR3 protein: CASSLWARATMDEQYF. The CDR3 DNA sequence: TGTGCCAGCAGTTTATGGGCCAGGGCCACCATGGACGAGCAGTACTTC.

This chain joins TRBV6-5 and TRBJ2-1; D remains ambiguous. V was trimmed by 5 bases and J by 6 bases, leaving 8 bases between them. The length of the CDR3 is 12 residues. CDR1 is MNHEY and CDR2 is SVGAGI in the germline V gene. CDR3 in amino acids: CASSPVGNEQFF. CDR3 coding DNA: TGTGCCAGCAGTCCCGTCGGCAATGAGCAGTTCTTC.

The chain links TRBV7-2 to TRBJ2-7; 7 bases are shared with TRBD2. The CDR3 runs to 14 residues. Germline V CDR1 and CDR2: SGHTA, FQGNSA. V lost 5 bases to trimming and J lost 4 bases; unmatched junction nucleotides: 8. The CDR3 loop is CASSPSGAGYEQYF. For the CDR3, the DNA is TGTGCCAGCAGCCCCTCCGGAGCGGGGTACGAGCAGTACTTC.

V and J are TRBV5-1 and TRBJ1-2; TRBD1 agrees at 12 bases. The junction had 10 bases not matched to a gene; V was cut back by 7 bases and J by 3 bases. CDR3 length equals 16 residues. CDR1 SGHRS and CDR2 YFSETQ come from the germline V gene. CDR3 in amino acids: CASSWRDRGRDYGYTF. The CDR3 region has the DNA TGCGCCAGCTCCTGGCGGGACAGGGGGCGTGACTATGGCTACACCTTC.

V gene TRBV7-2 combines with J gene TRBJ1-5; weak D call: TRBD1 (6 bases). V was pared by 7 bases and J by 7 bases, with 14 bases between. The CDR3 has 13 amino acids. CDR1 SGHTA and CDR2 FQGNSA come from the germline V gene. The CDR3 sequence is CASTRTGNQPQHF. DNA of the CDR3: TGTGCCAGCACCCGTACAGGGAACCAGCCCCAGCATTTT. Filled out from reference TRBV7-2 and TRBJ1-5, the complete variable domain reads GAGVSQSPSNKVTEKGKDVELRCDPISGHTALYWYRQSLGQGLEFLIYFQGNSAPDKSGLPSDRFSAERTGGSVSTLTIQRTQQEDSAVYLCASTRTGNQPQHFGDGTRLSIL.

The J gene is TRBJ2-1, the V gene TRBV29-1; 14 bases are shared with TRBD2. V lost 7 bases, J lost 5 bases, and 13 bases stayed unmatched. Per the germline V gene, CDR1 is SQVTM and CDR2 is ANQGSEA. The CDR3 runs 17 residues. CDR3 protein: CSAAGTSGSLTHNEQFF. CDR3 in DNA: TGCAGCGCGGCCGGGACTAGCGGGAGTCTTACCCACAATGAGCAGTTCTTC.

The J gene is TRBJ2-7, the V gene TRBV6-5; 10 positions match TRBD1. V lost 2 bases and J lost 6; bases outside the gene matches: 10. CDR1 MNHEY and CDR2 SVGAGI come from the germline V gene. This CDR3 is built from 16 residues. The CDR3 here is CASSYPHGTGVLEQYF. The CDR3 nucleotides are TGTGCCAGCAGTTACCCCCATGGGACAGGGGTACTCGAGCAGTACTTC.

This clone turned up a few times. This rearrangement joins TRBV19 to TRBJ2-1; maybe TRBD1 (6 bases). Per germline, CDR1 LNHDA and CDR2 SQIVND (reference sequence). V dropped 3 bases and J dropped 5 bases, with 14 bases sitting between them. The CDR3 consists of 15 residues. The CDR3 nucleotides are TGTGCCAGTAGTATTTTATTAAGGACAGACAATGAGCAGTTCTTC. It yields the protein CASSILLRTDNEQFF.

This chain uses TRBV4-3 with TRBJ2-7; 7 bases fit TRBD2. V lost 2 bases, J lost 5 bases, and 6 bases stayed unmatched. The CDR3 has 14 residues. CDR1 and CDR2 from the germline V gene are LGHNA and YSLEER. The CDR3 region is CASSQSREYHEQYF. Written as DNA, the CDR3 is TGCGCCAGCAGCCAATCGCGGGAGTACCACGAGCAGTACTTC.

This clone was detected a few times. The gene calls are TRBV6-5 and TRBJ2-7; 8 bases line up with TRBD1. V was clipped by 5 bases and J by 11 bases; unmatched bases: 8. The CDR3 has 12 residues. Germline assignment: CDR1 MNHEY and CDR2 SVGAGI. CDR3 amino acids: CASSDWTGLEYF. CDR3 coding DNA: TGTGCCAGCAGTGACTGGACAGGGCTTGAGTACTTC.

This clone occurred once. J is TRBJ1-4 and V is TRBV12-5, with 8 bases aligning to TRBD1. The junction had 5 bases not matched to a gene; V was cut back by 1 base and J by 7 bases. This CDR3 is built from 15 residues. Germline CDR1 reads LGHNT; CDR2 reads FRNRAP. As DNA, the CDR3 is TGTGCTAGTGGTTTGGGGACAGGGTTGGGTGAAAAACTGTTTTTT. It yields the protein CASGLGTGLGEKLFF.

The chain couples TRBV9 to TRBJ1-2, with TRBD1 matching 8 bases. The CDR3 consists of 16 residues. CDR1 is SGDLS and CDR2 is YYNGEE in the germline V gene. Germline trimming cut 0 bases from V and 4 bases from J; bases unmatched to any gene: 8. The chain's CDR3 is CASSVDSGGAIYGYTF. The CDR3 DNA is TGTGCCAGCAGCGTAGATTCAGGGGGCGCGATCTATGGCTACACCTTC. The full variable domain, completed using reference TRBV9 and TRBJ1-2, is DSGVTQTPKHLITATGQRVTLRCSPRSGDLSVYWYQQSLDQGLQFLIQYYNGEERAKGNILERFSAQQFPDLHSELNLSSLELGDSALYFCASSVDSGGAIYGYTFGSGTRLTVV.

The chain is built from TRBV5-1 and TRBJ2-5; 12 bases fit TRBD1. V lost 3 bases, J lost 5 bases, and 5 bases stayed unmatched. Germline CDR1 and CDR2: SGHRS and YFSETQ. The CDR3 sequence is 15 residues long. In DNA form, the CDR3 reads TGCGCCAGCAGCTACGGGACAGGGGGCGTGGAGACCCAGTACTTC. This encodes CASSYGTGGVETQYF.

This chain uses TRBV19 with TRBJ2-7; 8 positions match TRBD1. J was trimmed by 1 base and V by 4 bases; bases with no gene match: 12. CDR3 size: 17 residues. Germline V CDR1 and CDR2: LNHDA, SQIVND (reference sequence). CDR3 residues: CASSRASPQGASYEQYF. The CDR3 DNA follows: TGTGCCAGTAGTAGAGCCTCCCCTCAGGGGGCTTCCTACGAGCAGTACTTC.

The chain has TRBV9 and TRBJ2-7; 8 positions match TRBD2. The junction had 17 bases not matched to a gene; V was cut back by 2 bases and J by 7 bases. From germline, CDR1 is SGDLS and CDR2 YYNGEE. The CDR3 runs 17 residues. The CDR3 DNA reads TGTGCCAGCAGCGTGGGGCCTTTAGCGGGATCCCGGGTGGAGCAGTACTTC. This sequence encodes CASSVGPLAGSRVEQYF.

The rearrangement links TRBV27 to TRBJ2-7; 11 nucleotides line up with TRBD1. V was clipped by 5 bases and J by 4 bases; unmatched bases: 7. CDR3 size: 15 residues. In germline, CDR1 is MNHEY, CDR2 SMNVEV (reference sequence). The CDR3 nucleotides are TGTGCCAGCAGTCCCCTCCGGGACAGGGGGTACGAGCAGTACTTC. Residues: CASSPLRDRGYEQYF.

CDR3 protein: CASSSGGSVGGANVLTF. In DNA form, the CDR3 reads TGTGCCAGCAGCTCGGGGGGGTCCGTAGGTGGGGCCAACGTCCTGACTTTC. The genes are TRBV7-2 and TRBJ2-6, with 8 bases identical to TRBD2. Germline CDR1 reads SGHTA; CDR2 reads FQGNSA. V lost 4 bases and J lost 3; bases outside the gene matches: 8. The CDR3 is made up of 17 amino acids.

The chain links TRBV9 to TRBJ2-5; tentatively, D is TRBD2 (5 bases). V lost 4 bases and J 2 bases, leaving 15 bases between the germline ends. This CDR3 is 15 amino acids long. Germline V gene sequence: CDR1 SGDLS, CDR2 YYNGEE. The CDR3 nucleotides are TGTGCCAGCAGCCCCGGGGAAGCGGAACAAGAGACCCAGTACTTC. Translating it yields CASSPGEAEQETQYF.

The chain links TRBV30 to TRBJ1-4; 8 bases match TRBD1. V was pared by 2 bases and J by 14 bases, with 13 bases of the junction left unmatched. Per germline, CDR1 GTSNPN and CDR2 SVGIG (reference sequence). CDR3 length: 14 amino acids. Written as DNA, the CDR3 is TGTGCCTGGAGTATACCGGACAGGGCCTTAGGGCTGTTTTTT. It codes for CAWSIPDRALGLFF.

For the CDR3, the DNA is TGCAGCGTTGAAGATCCAACGGGAGGTGACTCCGGCGAGCAGTACTTC. Its translation: CSVEDPTGGDSGEQYF. V gene TRBV29-1 combines with J gene TRBJ2-7; 7 positions agree with TRBD2. The germline CDR1 and CDR2 sequences are SQVTM and ANQGSEA. With V trimmed by 0 bases and J by 6 bases, 14 bases remained unmatched. This CDR3 spans 16 amino acids.

The CDR3 DNA reads as TGTGCCAGCAGCTTAGATGGGGGCGGCGAGCAGTACTTC. It specifies CASSLDGGGEQYF. The rearrangement joins TRBV7-2 to TRBJ2-7, with D possibly TRBD1 on 6 matching bases. Germline CDR1 reads SGHTA; CDR2 reads FQGNSA. Between the trimmed V and J ends, which lost 1 base and 6 bases, there was a span of 10 bases. The CDR3 has 13 residues. Complete variable domain (other parts from reference TRBV7-2 and TRBJ2-7): GAGVSQSPSNKVTEKGKDVELRCDPISGHTALYWYRQSLGQGLEFLIYFQGNSAPDKSGLPSDRFSAERTGGSVSTLTIQRTQQEDSAVYLCASSLDGGGEQYFGPGTRLTVT.

This clone was observed a single time. The gene calls are TRBV19 and TRBJ2-2; 7 bases align to TRBD1. CDR1 and CDR2 (germline): LNHDA, SQIVND (reference sequence). The CDR3 consists of 16 residues. Trimming removed 6 bases from V and 1 base from J; junction bases left unmatched: 8. CDR3 sequence reads: CASRPPGQKNTGELFF. In nucleotides, the CDR3 is TGTGCCAGTAGACCACCGGGACAGAAGAACACCGGGGAGCTGTTTTTT.

The genes are TRBV10-3 and TRBJ2-2; TRBD2 matches at 10 bases. CDR3 size: 14 residues. V lost 7 bases to trimming and J lost 6 bases; unmatched junction nucleotides: 5. CDR1 and CDR2 from the germline V gene are ENHRY and SYGVKD. The chain's CDR3 is CAIKRGGPAGELFF. CDR3 DNA: TGTGCCATCAAGCGGGGGGGCCCCGCCGGGGAGCTGTTTTTT.

The V call is TRBV2, the J call TRBJ2-3; TRBD2 might be the D (6 bases). V was clipped by 4 bases and J by 8 bases, with 19 bases between them. This CDR3 is built from 15 residues. Germline lookup yields CDR1 SNHLY and CDR2 FYNNEI. CDR3 sequence (DNA): TGTGCCAGCAGTGGAAGCGGGCTTCGGAGAGGTACGCAGTATTTT. Protein: CASSGSGLRRGTQYF.

The chain joins TRBV10-2 to TRBJ2-3; 14 nucleotides align to TRBD2. Per the germline V gene, CDR1 is WSHSY and CDR2 is SAAADI. With V trimmed by 0 bases and J by 7 bases, 6 bases remained unmatched. The CDR3 covers 17 residues. The chain's CDR3 is CASSESRLAGGLNTQYF. CDR3 DNA sequence: TGCGCCAGCAGTGAGTCCCGACTAGCGGGAGGGCTGAATACGCAGTATTTT.

J is TRBJ1-5 and V is TRBV15; 11 positions agree with TRBD1. Unmatched junction bases numbered 7, after V lost 0 bases and J lost 0 bases. The length of the CDR3 is 19 residues. CDR1 and CDR2 from the germline V gene are LNHNV and YYDKDF (reference sequence). CDR3 in amino acids: CATSRDPGQGGYSNQPQHF. The CDR3 nucleotides read TGTGCCACCAGCAGAGATCCGGGACAGGGGGGGTATAGCAATCAGCCCCAGCATTTT.

V is TRBV27 and J is TRBJ2-5; 8 positions match TRBD2. Unmatched junction bases numbered 16, after V lost 5 bases and J lost 2 bases. The CDR3 length is 18 residues. Per the germline V gene, CDR1 is MNHEY and CDR2 is SMNVEV (reference sequence). The DNA of the CDR3 is TGTGCCAGCAGTCCGCTACGTCGGGGGGGTATCCTACAAGAGACCCAGTACTTC. Protein sequence: CASSPLRRGGILQETQYF.